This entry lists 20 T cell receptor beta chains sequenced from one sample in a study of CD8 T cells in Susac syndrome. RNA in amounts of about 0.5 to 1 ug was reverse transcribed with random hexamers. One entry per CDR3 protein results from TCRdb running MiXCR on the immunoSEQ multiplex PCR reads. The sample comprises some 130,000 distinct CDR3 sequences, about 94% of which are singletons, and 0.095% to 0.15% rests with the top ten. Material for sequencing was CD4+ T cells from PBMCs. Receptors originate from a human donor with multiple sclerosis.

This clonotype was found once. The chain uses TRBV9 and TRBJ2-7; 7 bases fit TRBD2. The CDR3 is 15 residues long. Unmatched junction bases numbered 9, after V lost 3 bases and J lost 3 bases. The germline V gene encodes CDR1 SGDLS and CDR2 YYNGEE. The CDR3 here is CASSAHVGGDYEQYF. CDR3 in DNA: TGTGCCAGCAGCGCCCATGTGGGGGGGGACTACGAGCAGTACTTC.

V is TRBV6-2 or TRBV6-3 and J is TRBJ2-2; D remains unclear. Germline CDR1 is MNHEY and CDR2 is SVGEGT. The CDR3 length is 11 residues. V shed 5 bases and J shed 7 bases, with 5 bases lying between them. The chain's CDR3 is CASSTFGELFF. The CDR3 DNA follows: TGTGCCAGCAGTACCTTCGGGGAGCTGTTTTTT.

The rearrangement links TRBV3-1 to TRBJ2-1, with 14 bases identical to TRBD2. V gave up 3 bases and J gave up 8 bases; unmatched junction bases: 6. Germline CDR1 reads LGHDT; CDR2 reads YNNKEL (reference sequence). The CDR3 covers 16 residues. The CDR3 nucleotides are TGTGCCAGCAGCCACTTGGGACTAGCGGGAGAGGATGAGCAGTTCTTC. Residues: CASSHLGLAGEDEQFF.

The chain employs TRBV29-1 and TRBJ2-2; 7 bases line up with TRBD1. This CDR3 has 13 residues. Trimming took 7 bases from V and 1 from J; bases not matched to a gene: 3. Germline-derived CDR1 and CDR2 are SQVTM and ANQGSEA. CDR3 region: CSARTGNTGELFF. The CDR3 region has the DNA TGCAGCGCCCGGACAGGGAACACCGGGGAGCTGTTTTTT.

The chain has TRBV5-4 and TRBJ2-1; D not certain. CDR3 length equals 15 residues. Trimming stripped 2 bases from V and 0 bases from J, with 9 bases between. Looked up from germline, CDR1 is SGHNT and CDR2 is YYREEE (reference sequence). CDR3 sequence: CASSLRLFSYNEQFF. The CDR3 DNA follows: TGTGCCAGCAGCTTAAGACTGTTCTCCTACAATGAGCAGTTCTTC.

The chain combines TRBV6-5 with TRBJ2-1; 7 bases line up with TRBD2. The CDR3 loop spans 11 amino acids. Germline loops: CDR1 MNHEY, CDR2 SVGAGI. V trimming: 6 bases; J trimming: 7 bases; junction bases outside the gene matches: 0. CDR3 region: CASSGGNEQFF. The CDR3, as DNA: TGTGCCAGCAGCGGGGGGAATGAGCAGTTCTTC.

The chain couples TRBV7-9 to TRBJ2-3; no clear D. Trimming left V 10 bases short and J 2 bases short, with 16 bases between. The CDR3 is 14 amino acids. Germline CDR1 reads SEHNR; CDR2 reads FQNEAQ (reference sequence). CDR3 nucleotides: TGTGCCACCCACTGGCGGTATGACACAGATACGCAGTATTTT. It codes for CATHWRYDTDTQYF.

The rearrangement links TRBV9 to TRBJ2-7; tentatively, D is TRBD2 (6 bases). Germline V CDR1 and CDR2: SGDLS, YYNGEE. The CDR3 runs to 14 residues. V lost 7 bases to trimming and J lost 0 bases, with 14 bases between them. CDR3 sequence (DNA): TGTGCCAGCTCCGGGACTGCTACCTCCTACGAGCAGTACTTC. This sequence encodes CASSGTATSYEQYF.

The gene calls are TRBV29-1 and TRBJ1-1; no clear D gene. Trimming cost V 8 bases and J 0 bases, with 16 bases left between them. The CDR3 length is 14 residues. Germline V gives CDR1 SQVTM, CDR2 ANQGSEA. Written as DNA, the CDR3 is TGCAGCCTGACCTTTTCGGGCGTGAACACTGAAGCTTTCTTT. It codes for CSLTFSGVNTEAFF.

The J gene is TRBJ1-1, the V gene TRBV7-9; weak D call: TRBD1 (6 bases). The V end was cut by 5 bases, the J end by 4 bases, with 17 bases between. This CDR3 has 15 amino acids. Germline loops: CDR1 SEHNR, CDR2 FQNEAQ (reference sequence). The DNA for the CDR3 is TGTGCCAGCAGCCTGAGGGAAGGGGGGCTCACTGAAGCTTTCTTT. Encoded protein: CASSLREGGLTEAFF. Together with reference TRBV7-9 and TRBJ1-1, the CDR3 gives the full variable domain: DTGVSQNPRHKITKRGQNVTFRCDPISEHNRLYWYRQTLGQGPEFLTYFQNEAQLEKSRLLSDRFSAERPKGSFSTLEIQRTEQGDSAMYLCASSLREGGLTEAFFGQGTRLTVV.

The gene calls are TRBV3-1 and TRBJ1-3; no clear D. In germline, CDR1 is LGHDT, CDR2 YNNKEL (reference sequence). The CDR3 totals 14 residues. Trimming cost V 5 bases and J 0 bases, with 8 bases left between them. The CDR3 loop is CASSSGLSGNTIYF. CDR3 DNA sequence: TGTGCCAGCAGCTCCGGACTCTCTGGAAACACCATATATTTT.

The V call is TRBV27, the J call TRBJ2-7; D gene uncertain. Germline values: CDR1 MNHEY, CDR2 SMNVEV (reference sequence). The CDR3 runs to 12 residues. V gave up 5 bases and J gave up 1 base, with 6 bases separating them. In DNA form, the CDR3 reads TGTGCCAGCAGTAAAGGGTCCTACGAGCAGTACTTC. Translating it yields CASSKGSYEQYF.

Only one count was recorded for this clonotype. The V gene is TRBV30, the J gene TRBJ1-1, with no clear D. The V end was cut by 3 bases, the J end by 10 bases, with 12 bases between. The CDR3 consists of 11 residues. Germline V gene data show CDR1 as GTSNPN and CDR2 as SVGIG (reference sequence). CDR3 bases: TGTGCCTGGAGACCCGGCGGTGTAGCTTTCTTT. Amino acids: CAWRPGGVAFF.

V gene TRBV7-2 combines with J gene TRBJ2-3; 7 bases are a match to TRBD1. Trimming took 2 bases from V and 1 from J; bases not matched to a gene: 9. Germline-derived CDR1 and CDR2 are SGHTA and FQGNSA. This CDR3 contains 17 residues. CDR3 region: CASSLRPLGTGTDTQYF. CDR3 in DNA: TGTGCCAGCAGCTTAAGACCCTTGGGGACAGGCACAGATACGCAGTATTTT.

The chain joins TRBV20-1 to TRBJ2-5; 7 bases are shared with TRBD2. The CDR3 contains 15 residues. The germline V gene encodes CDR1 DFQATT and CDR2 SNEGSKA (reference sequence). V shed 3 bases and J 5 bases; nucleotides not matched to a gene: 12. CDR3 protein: CSASPLAGDRETQYF. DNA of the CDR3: TGCAGTGCTAGTCCCCTGGCGGGAGACCGGGAGACCCAGTACTTC.

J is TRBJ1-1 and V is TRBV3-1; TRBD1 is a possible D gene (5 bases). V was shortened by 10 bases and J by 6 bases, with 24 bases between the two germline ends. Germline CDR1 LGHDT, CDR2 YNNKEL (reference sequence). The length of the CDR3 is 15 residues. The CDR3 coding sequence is TGTGCCACCAGACCCGGGGGTTCTCCAGCGCCTGAAGCTTTCTTT. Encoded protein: CATRPGGSPAPEAFF.

The CDR3 loop is CSARTGSGYTF. CDR3 DNA sequence: TGCAGCGCCCGGACAGGGTCTGGCTACACCTTC. This rearrangement joins TRBV29-1 to TRBJ1-2, with TRBD1 identical over 8 bases. Looked up from germline, CDR1 is SQVTM and CDR2 is ANQGSEA. J was trimmed by 7 bases and V by 7 bases; bases with no gene match: 5. The CDR3 totals 11 residues.

The CDR3 bases are TGTGCCACGGGGGGGGCGGAAGACAATGAGCAGTTCTTC. Protein: CATGGAEDNEQFF. V gene TRBV24-1 combines with J gene TRBJ2-1; a weak D match, TRBD2 (7 bases). Between the trimmed V and J ends, which lost 10 bases and 5 bases, there was a span of 14 bases. The CDR3 is made up of 13 amino acids. Germline CDR1 is KGHDR and CDR2 is SFDVKD.

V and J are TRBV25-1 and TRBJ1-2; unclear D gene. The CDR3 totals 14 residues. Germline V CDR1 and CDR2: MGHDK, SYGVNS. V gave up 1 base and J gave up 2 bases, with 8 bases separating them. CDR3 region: CASSESGRNYGYTF. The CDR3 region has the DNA TGTGCCAGCAGTGAATCAGGCAGAAACTATGGCTACACCTTC.

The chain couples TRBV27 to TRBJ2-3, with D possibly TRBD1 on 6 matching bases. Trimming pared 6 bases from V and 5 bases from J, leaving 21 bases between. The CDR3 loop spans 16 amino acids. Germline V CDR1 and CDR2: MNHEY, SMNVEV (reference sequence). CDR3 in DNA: TGTGCCAGCAGCTACCGTGGGGACACACTGAGAGATACGCAGTATTTT. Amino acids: CASSYRGDTLRDTQYF.